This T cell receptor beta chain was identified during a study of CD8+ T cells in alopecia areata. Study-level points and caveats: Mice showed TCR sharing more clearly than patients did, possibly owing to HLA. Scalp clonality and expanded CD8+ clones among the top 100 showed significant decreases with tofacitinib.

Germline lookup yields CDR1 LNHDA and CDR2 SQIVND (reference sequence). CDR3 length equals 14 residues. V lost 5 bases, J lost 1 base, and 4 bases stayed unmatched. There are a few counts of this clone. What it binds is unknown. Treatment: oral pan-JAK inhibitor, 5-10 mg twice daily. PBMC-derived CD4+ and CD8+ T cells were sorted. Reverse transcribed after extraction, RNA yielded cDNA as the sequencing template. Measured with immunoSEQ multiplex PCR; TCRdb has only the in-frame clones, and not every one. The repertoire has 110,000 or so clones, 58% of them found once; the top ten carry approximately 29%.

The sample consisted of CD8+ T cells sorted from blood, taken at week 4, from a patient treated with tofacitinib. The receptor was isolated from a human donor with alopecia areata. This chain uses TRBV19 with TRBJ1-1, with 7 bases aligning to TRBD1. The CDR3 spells CASSWGQTNTEAFF. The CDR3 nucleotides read TGTGCCAGTAGTTGGGGACAGACGAACACTGAAGCTTTCTTT.